The 28 T cell receptor beta chains presented below share a single source sample, sequenced in a study of blood T cell repertoires in COVID-19. Assay used: immunoSEQ multiplex PCR; TCRdb lists only in-frame clones, some missing. The sample gives some 150,000 clones, approximately 88% of which show up once; over 0.8% is in the top ten. Source material: peripheral blood. These receptors were obtained from a woman aged 50 to 60 with acute or convalescent COVID-19.

This chain connects TRBV2 to TRBJ1-1; 11 positions match TRBD1. Germline V lookup: CDR1 SNHLY, CDR2 FYNNEI. V lost 6 bases, J lost 4 bases, and 4 bases stayed unmatched. This CDR3 contains 14 residues. DNA of the CDR3: TGTGCCAGCAGAAGGACAGGGGGCTTCACTGAAGCTTTCTTT. Translating gives CASRRTGGFTEAFF.

The V and J genes are TRBV30 and TRBJ2-7, with a weak D call TRBD2 (5 bases). V lost 2 bases, J lost 3 bases, and 8 bases lay in between. This CDR3 region has 12 residues. The germline CDR1 and CDR2 sequences are GTSNPN and SVGIG (reference sequence). The CDR3 here is CAWSSSGYEQYF. The CDR3 region has the DNA TGTGCCTGGAGTAGCAGCGGCTACGAGCAGTACTTC.

This clone was recorded once. In DNA form, the CDR3 reads TGTGCCAGCACCAGACTAGCGGGAGGCGGCACCGGGGAGCTGTTTTTT. Translated, it gives CASTRLAGGGTGELFF. The chain recombines TRBV11-2 with TRBJ2-2, with 13 nucleotides matching TRBD2. The CDR3 spans 16 residues. The ends lost 7 bases at V and 4 bases at J; junction bases unmatched: 6. Germline lookup yields CDR1 SGHAT and CDR2 FQNNGV.

The chain uses TRBV6-5 and TRBJ2-2, with a weak D call TRBD1 (5 bases). In germline, CDR1 is MNHEY, CDR2 SVGAGI. The V gene lost 8 bases and the J gene lost 0 bases, with 10 bases spanning the gap. The CDR3 sequence is 14 residues long. The CDR3 loop reads CASQTAANTGELFF. CDR3 nucleotide sequence: TGTGCCAGCCAGACAGCAGCGAACACCGGGGAGCTGTTTTTT.

This clone was detected only once. The J gene is TRBJ2-1, the V gene TRBV11-3; 11 bases line up with TRBD2. Germline CDR1 is SGHNT and CDR2 is YENEEA. The CDR3 totals 17 residues. The V segment lost 0 bases and the J segment 3 bases; nucleotides outside the gene matches: 4. The CDR3 nucleotides read TGTGCCAGCAGCTTAGATCCGGGACTAGCGGACTACAATGAGCAGTTCTTC. Its translation: CASSLDPGLADYNEQFF.

The rearrangement joins TRBV6-5 to TRBJ2-5; perhaps TRBD1 as D (6 bases). The germline CDR1 and CDR2 sequences are MNHEY and SVGAGI. The V end lost 0 bases, the J end lost 4 bases, and 6 bases lay between the germline ends. The length of the CDR3 is 13 residues. In nucleotides, the CDR3 is TGTGCCAGCAGTTACTCCAGGGGAGAGACCCAGTACTTC. Translated, it gives CASSYSRGETQYF.

This chain uses TRBV24-1 with TRBJ1-2; D ambiguous. Germline lookup yields CDR1 KGHDR and CDR2 SFDVKD. The germline V and J ends were trimmed by 4 bases and 2 bases, with 10 bases remaining between them. The length of the CDR3 is 14 residues. CDR3 sequence: CATSDGGLNYGYTF. CDR3 in DNA: TGTGCCACCAGTGACGGTGGACTGAACTATGGCTACACCTTC.

This chain uses TRBV12-5 with TRBJ2-5; TRBD1 agrees at 10 bases. This CDR3 contains 15 residues. The J segment lost 4 bases and the V segment lost 5 bases, leaving 7 bases of the junction unmatched. The germline CDR1 and CDR2 sequences are LGHNT and FRNRAP. CDR3 amino acids: CASGRDRGKGETQYF. CDR3 nucleotides: TGTGCTAGTGGTCGGGACAGGGGCAAAGGAGAGACCCAGTACTTC.

This chain joins TRBV12-5 and TRBJ1-1; D perhaps matches TRBD1 (6 bases). V was cut by 5 bases and J by 4 bases, with 8 bases left in between. The CDR3 contains 12 residues. Germline V gene data show CDR1 as LGHNT and CDR2 as FRNRAP. The DNA for the CDR3 is TGTGCTAGTGGTAGGGGGTCCACTGAAGCTTTCTTT. Translated: CASGRGSTEAFF.

The rearrangement uses TRBV7-3 and TRBJ2-1; D not certain. V was shortened by 1 base and J by 6 bases, with 7 bases between the two germline ends. The CDR3 covers 13 residues. Germline CDR1 SGHTA, CDR2 FQGTGA. The CDR3 sequence is CASSLMGPNEQFF. The CDR3 bases are TGTGCCAGCAGCTTAATGGGCCCCAATGAGCAGTTCTTC.

The chain has TRBV6-5 and TRBJ2-3; D might be TRBD1 (7 bases). Germline lookup yields CDR1 MNHEY and CDR2 SVGAGI. With 7 bases removed from V and 2 bases from J, the gap between germline ends came to 13 bases. The CDR3 runs 14 residues. CDR3 residues: CASKSGGLTDTQYF. In DNA, the CDR3 is TGTGCCAGCAAGTCAGGGGGACTCACAGATACGCAGTATTTT.

The chain employs TRBV3-1 (or the pseudogene TRBV3-2) and TRBJ1-6; D remains unclear. Germline assignment: CDR1 LGHDT and CDR2 YNNKEL (reference sequence). The CDR3 covers 15 residues. The V gene lost 1 base and the J gene lost 5 bases, with 9 bases spanning the gap. The CDR3 loop is CASSQGRGDNSPLHF. The CDR3 DNA reads as TGTGCCAGCAGCCAAGGGCGCGGCGATAATTCACCCCTCCACTTT.

This clone was counted only a few times. The V and J genes are TRBV6-5 and TRBJ1-2; a weak D match, TRBD1 (5 bases). The CDR3 runs 13 residues. In germline, CDR1 is MNHEY, CDR2 SVGAGI. V was trimmed by 4 bases and J by 0 bases, leaving 6 bases between them. The CDR3 DNA sequence: TGTGCCAGCAGTTTGACAGCTAACTATGGCTACACCTTC. Translation gives CASSLTANYGYTF.

The rearrangement uses TRBV5-1 and TRBJ1-2, with D uncertain. Germline CDR1 and CDR2: SGHRS and YFSETQ. The ends were cut back, 1 base at V and 2 bases at J, with 9 bases in the middle. The CDR3 totals 14 residues. CDR3 DNA: TGCGCCAGCAGCTTGAACGGAGACAACTATGGCTACACCTTC. It encodes CASSLNGDNYGYTF.

The rearrangement joins TRBV3-1 (or the pseudogene TRBV3-2) to TRBJ1-5, with 9 nucleotides matching TRBD1. The CDR3 loop spans 14 amino acids. Germline V gene lookup returns CDR1 LGHDT and CDR2 YNNKEL (reference sequence). Unmatched junction bases numbered 1, after V lost 1 base and J lost 6 bases. This CDR3 is CASSQGQGVQPQHF. CDR3 sequence (DNA): TGTGCCAGCAGCCAAGGACAGGGGGTTCAGCCCCAGCATTTT.

Of note for this clone: Other DNA sequences in the sample encode the same CDR3. This rearrangement joins TRBV13 to TRBJ2-3, with 9 nucleotides matching TRBD2. This CDR3 is 15 amino acids long. Germline V gene lookup returns CDR1 PRHDT and CDR2 FYEKMQ (reference sequence). With 1 base clipped from V and 1 base from J, the junction kept 0 bases outside the gene matches. CDR3 in amino acids: CASSLVAGGTDTQYF. The CDR3 nucleotides are TGTGCCAGCAGCTTAGTAGCGGGGGGCACAGATACGCAGTATTTT. The variable domain in full, completed from reference TRBV13 and TRBJ2-3, reads AAGVIQSPRHLIKEKRETATLKCYPIPRHDTVYWYQQGPGQDPQFLISFYEKMQSDKGSIPDRFSAQQFSDYHSELNMSSLELGDSALYFCASSLVAGGTDTQYFGPGTRLTVL.

The J gene is TRBJ1-1, the V gene TRBV10-3; D possibly corresponds to TRBD1 (6 bases). Germline V gives CDR1 ENHRY, CDR2 SYGVKD. CDR3 length equals 15 residues. Trimming took off 5 bases at V and 1 base at J, with 14 bases between the two ends. CDR3 bases: TGTGCCATCAGTCGGGACACCATTACGAACACTGAAGCTTTCTTT. Translating it yields CAISRDTITNTEAFF.

V is TRBV18 and J is TRBJ2-3; TRBD1 might be the D (5 bases). CDR3 length: 15 amino acids. The V and J ends lost 4 bases and 1 base respectively, with 12 bases between them. In germline, CDR1 is KGHSH, CDR2 LQKENI. The CDR3, as DNA: TGTGCCAGCTCACTCACAGGTACGGGCACAGATACGCAGTATTTT. Protein sequence: CASSLTGTGTDTQYF.

J is TRBJ1-5 and V is TRBV30; no definite D call. This CDR3 region has 14 residues. Between the trimmed V and J ends, which lost 0 bases and 5 bases, there was a span of 11 bases. Germline-derived CDR1 and CDR2 are GTSNPN and SVGIG (reference sequence). CDR3 region: CAWSVQGRHQPQHF. The CDR3 DNA reads TGTGCCTGGAGTGTACAAGGGAGGCATCAGCCCCAGCATTTT.

The rearrangement joins TRBV30 to TRBJ1-6, with TRBD1 matching over 9 bases. After removal of 7 bases from V and 6 bases from J, the junction contained 7 bases not matched to a gene. CDR3 length equals 14 residues. Germline CDR1 and CDR2: GTSNPN and SVGIG (reference sequence). CDR3 sequence: CAFRQGVINSPLHF. The DNA of the CDR3 is TGTGCCTTTCGACAGGGGGTGATTAATTCACCCCTCCACTTT.

In its sample, this clone was seen once. The V gene is TRBV24-1, the J gene TRBJ2-5; 7 bases are a match to TRBD2. Germline loops: CDR1 KGHDR, CDR2 SFDVKD. The CDR3 consists of 14 residues. V lost 0 bases and J lost 3; bases outside the gene matches: 0. The chain's CDR3 is CATSDLAGEETQYF. The DNA of the CDR3 is TGTGCCACCAGTGATTTGGCGGGGGAAGAGACCCAGTACTTC.

The rearrangement links TRBV11-2 to TRBJ1-3; TRBD1 agrees at 8 bases. Per the germline V gene, CDR1 is SGHAT and CDR2 is FQNNGV. V was pared by 5 bases and J by 2 bases, with 8 bases of the junction left unmatched. The CDR3 spans 16 residues. CDR3 nucleotides: TGTGCCAGCAGCAGGCTGACAGGGGAGGCTGGAAACACCATATATTTT. Residues: CASSRLTGEAGNTIYF.

This clone was found once. V gene TRBV4-2 combines with J gene TRBJ1-2; possibly TRBD1 for D (5 bases). The length of the CDR3 is 16 residues. The V gene lost 1 base and the J gene lost 0 bases, with 12 bases spanning the gap. Germline values: CDR1 LGHNA, CDR2 YNFKEQ. The CDR3 nucleotides are TGTGCCAGCAGCCAAGTAATTGACAGCTCTAACTATGGCTACACCTTC. It yields the protein CASSQVIDSSNYGYTF.

Note on this clone: Germline and junction disagree at one end, which may indicate a read error. This chain links TRBV7-3 with TRBJ2-1; maybe TRBD2 (6 bases). CDR1 and CDR2 (germline): SGHTA, FQGTGA. The CDR3 length is 14 residues. The CDR3 bases are TGTGCCAGCAGCATCCGGGACTCCCACAATGAGCAGTTCTTC. Residues: CASSIRDSHNEQFF.

This chain links TRBV5-1 with TRBJ2-1, with 9 positions matching TRBD2. Germline CDR1 is SGHRS and CDR2 is YFSETQ. V dropped 3 bases and J dropped 2; count of bases not matched to a gene: 12. This CDR3 is built from 18 residues. CDR3 region: CASSWTQGGGATYNEQFF. DNA of the CDR3: TGCGCCAGCAGCTGGACTCAGGGCGGGGGGGCCACCTACAATGAGCAGTTCTTC.

In DNA form, the CDR3 reads TGTGCCAGCAGTTGGGGGGGTAACACTGAAGCTTTCTTT. It codes for CASSWGGNTEAFF. The J gene is TRBJ1-1, the V gene TRBV12-3 or TRBV12-4; perhaps TRBD1 as D (5 bases). Trimming took 4 bases from V and 2 from J, leaving 8 bases between them. This CDR3 has 13 residues.

The V and J genes are TRBV5-1 and TRBJ1-1; a possible D gene is TRBD1 (6 bases). The CDR3 contains 15 residues. V shed 2 bases and J shed 0 bases, with 11 bases lying between them. Germline loops: CDR1 SGHRS, CDR2 YFSETQ. This CDR3 is CASSFRGEMNTEAFF. The CDR3, as DNA: TGCGCCAGCAGCTTCAGGGGAGAAATGAACACTGAAGCTTTCTTT.

The chain couples TRBV5-1 to TRBJ2-2; 7 bases line up with TRBD1. Germline V gene lookup returns CDR1 SGHRS and CDR2 YFSETQ. V gave up 1 base and J gave up 1 base; unmatched junction bases: 1. This CDR3 region has 15 residues. CDR3 sequence: CASSLWTGNTGELFF. CDR3 nucleotide sequence: TGCGCCAGCAGCTTGTGGACAGGGAACACCGGGGAGCTGTTTTTT. The full variable domain, with the rest looked up from reference TRBV5-1 and TRBJ2-2, is KAGVTQTPRYLIKTRGQQVTLSCSPISGHRSVSWYQQTPGQGLQFLFEYFSETQRNKGNFPGRFSGRQFSNSRSEMNVSTLELGDSALYLCASSLWTGNTGELFFGEGSRLTVL.